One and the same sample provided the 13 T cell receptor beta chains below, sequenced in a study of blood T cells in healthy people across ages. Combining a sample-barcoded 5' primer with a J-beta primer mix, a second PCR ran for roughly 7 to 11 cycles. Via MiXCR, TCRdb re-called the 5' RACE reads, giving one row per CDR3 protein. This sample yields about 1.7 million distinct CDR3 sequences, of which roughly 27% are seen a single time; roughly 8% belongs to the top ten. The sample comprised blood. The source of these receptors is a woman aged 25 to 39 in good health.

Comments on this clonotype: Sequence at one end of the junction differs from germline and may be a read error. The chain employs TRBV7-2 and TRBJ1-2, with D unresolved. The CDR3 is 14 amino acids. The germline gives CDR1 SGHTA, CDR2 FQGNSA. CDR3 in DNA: TGTGCCTGCAGCACTTTGGGGTGGGAATATGGCTACACCTTC. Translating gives CACSTLGWEYGYTF.

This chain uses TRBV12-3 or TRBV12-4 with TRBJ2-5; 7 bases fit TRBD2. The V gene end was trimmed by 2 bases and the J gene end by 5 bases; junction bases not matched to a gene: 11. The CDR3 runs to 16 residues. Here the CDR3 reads CASSLFGGMMRETQYF. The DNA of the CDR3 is TGTGCCAGCAGTTTATTCGGGGGGATGATGCGGGAGACCCAGTACTTC.

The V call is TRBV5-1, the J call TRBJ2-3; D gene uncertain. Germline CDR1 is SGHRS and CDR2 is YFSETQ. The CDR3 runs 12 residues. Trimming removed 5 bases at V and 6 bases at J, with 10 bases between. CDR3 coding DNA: TGCGCCAGCAGGTCCCTGGGGGATACGCAGTATTTT. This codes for CASRSLGDTQYF.

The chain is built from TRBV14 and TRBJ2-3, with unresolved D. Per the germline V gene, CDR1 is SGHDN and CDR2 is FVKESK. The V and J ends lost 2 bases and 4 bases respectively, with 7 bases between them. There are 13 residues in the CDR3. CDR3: CASSQRYADTQYF. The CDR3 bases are TGTGCCAGCAGCCAACGATACGCAGATACGCAGTATTTT.

The CDR3 is CASSSGTSGRYREQYF. The CDR3 region has the DNA TGTGCCAGCAGCTCTGGGACTAGCGGGAGGTATCGCGAGCAGTACTTC. This chain joins TRBV7-2 and TRBJ2-7; 15 bases map to TRBD2. Germline V gene sequence: CDR1 SGHTA, CDR2 FQGNSA. There are 16 residues in the CDR3. V lost 4 bases and J lost 6; bases outside the gene matches: 7.

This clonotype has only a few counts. This CDR3 reads CAAGVAGNQPQHF. The CDR3 DNA follows: TGTGCCGCGGGGGTTGCGGGCAATCAGCCCCAGCATTTT. V is TRBV10-3 and J is TRBJ1-5; the D gene is possibly TRBD1 (5 bases). Trimming left V 11 bases short and J 2 bases short, with 13 bases between. The CDR3 consists of 13 residues. Germline V CDR1 and CDR2: ENHRY, SYGVKD.

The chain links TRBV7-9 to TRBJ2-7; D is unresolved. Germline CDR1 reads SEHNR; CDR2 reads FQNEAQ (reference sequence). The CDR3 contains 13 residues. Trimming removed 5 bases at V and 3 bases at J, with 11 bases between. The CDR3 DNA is TGTGCCAGCAGCCCCTCTGAGATCTACGAGCAGTACTTC. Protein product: CASSPSEIYEQYF. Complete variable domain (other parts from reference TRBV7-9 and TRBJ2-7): DTGVSQNPRHKITKRGQNVTFRCDPISEHNRLYWYRQTLGQGPEFLTYFQNEAQLEKSRLLSDRFSAERPKGSFSTLEIQRTEQGDSAMYLCASSPSEIYEQYFGPGTRLTVT.

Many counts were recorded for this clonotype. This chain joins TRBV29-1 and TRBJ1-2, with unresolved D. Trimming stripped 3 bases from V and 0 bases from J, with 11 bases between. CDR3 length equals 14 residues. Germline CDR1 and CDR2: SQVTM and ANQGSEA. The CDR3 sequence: CSVDEPESNYGYTF. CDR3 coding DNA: TGCAGCGTTGATGAGCCAGAGTCTAACTATGGCTACACCTTC.

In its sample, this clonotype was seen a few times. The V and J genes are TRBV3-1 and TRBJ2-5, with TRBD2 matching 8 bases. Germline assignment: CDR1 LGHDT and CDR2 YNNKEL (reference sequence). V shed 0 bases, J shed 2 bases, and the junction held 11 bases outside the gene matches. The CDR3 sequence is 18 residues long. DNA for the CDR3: TGTGCCAGCAGCCAAGAGGTGTTGGTAGCGGGGAGTCAAGAGACCCAGTACTTC. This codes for CASSQEVLVAGSQETQYF.

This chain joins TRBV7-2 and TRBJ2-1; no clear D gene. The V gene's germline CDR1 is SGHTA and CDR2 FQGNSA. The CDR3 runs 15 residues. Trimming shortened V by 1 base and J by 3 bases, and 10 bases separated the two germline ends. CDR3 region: CASSLDVGGYNEQFF. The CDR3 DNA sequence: TGTGCCAGCAGCTTAGACGTTGGCGGCTACAATGAGCAGTTCTTC.

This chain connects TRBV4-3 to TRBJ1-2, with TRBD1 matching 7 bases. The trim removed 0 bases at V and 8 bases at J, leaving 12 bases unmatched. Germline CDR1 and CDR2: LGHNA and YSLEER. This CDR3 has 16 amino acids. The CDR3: CASSQDVTGRARGYTF. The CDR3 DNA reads TGCGCCAGCAGCCAAGACGTGACAGGGAGGGCTCGGGGCTACACCTTC.

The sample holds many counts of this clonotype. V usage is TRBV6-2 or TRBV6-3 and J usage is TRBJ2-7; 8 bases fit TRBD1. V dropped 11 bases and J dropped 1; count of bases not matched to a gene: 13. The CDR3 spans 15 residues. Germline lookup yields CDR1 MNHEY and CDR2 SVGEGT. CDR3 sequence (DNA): TGTGCCTCAACGCGCCTACAGGGGGTTTCCTACGAGCAGTACTTC. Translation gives CASTRLQGVSYEQYF.

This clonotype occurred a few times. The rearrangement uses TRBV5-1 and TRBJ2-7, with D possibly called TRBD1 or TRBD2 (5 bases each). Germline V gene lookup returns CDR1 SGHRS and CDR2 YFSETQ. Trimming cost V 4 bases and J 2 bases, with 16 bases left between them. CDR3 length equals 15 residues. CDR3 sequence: CASSMTGTQAYEQYF. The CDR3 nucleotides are TGCGCCAGCAGCATGACCGGGACGCAAGCCTACGAGCAGTACTTC.